Described below is a single TCR beta chain sequence and its context. What it recognizes is unknown. Positive CCR7 selection of CD45RO-negative cells yielded the naive CD8 cells, and terminally differentiated effector memory CD45RA+ cells were excluded. Germline loops: CDR1 LNHNV, CDR2 YYDKDF (reference sequence). The CDR3 is made up of 16 amino acids. J was trimmed by 6 bases and V by 5 bases; bases with no gene match: 13. This sample was taken from a study of shared clonotypes between healthy human individuals. For the study at large: Each donor contributed plates that comprised three CD4 naive, three CD4 memory, two CD8 naive and one CD8 memory. Findings and caveats of the study: It was observed that approximately 5% of naive CD4 clonotypes were shared across a handful of donors. Estimated richness values were generally larger in naive subsets than in memory subsets.

Running of the assay took place at deep level. Produced via immunoSEQ multiplex PCR; TCRdb's table is partial and in-frame only. The sample has fewer than 700,000 clones, approximately 95% seen once. The sample taken for sequencing was naive CD8+ T cells sorted from blood. This TCR derives from a woman under 40 in good health. The chain combines TRBV15 with TRBJ2-4; 7 nucleotides align to TRBD2. This chain's CDR3 is CATSSNPTGGRNIQYF. The CDR3 bases are TGTGCCACCAGCTCCAACCCTACTGGCGGGAGAAACATTCAGTACTTC.